Sequencing of this T cell receptor beta chain was carried out in a study of CD8 T cells in Susac syndrome. The CDR3 has 16 residues. The V gene's germline CDR1 is SNHLY and CDR2 FYNNEI. Unmatched junction bases numbered 9, after V lost 3 bases and J lost 2 bases. Roughly 0.45 to 1 ug RNA was reverse transcribed with random hexamers. Using its own MiXCR run on the immunoSEQ multiplex PCR reads, TCRdb lists one record per CDR3 protein. The profile covers a few hundred thousand distinct CDR3 sequences, with about 85% appearing a single time and over 0.095% taken by the ten largest. CD8+ and CD4+ T cells taken from blood had their TCR beta sequenced. Treatment-naive patients with stable or active relapsing-remitting disease served as multiple sclerosis controls. Negative isolation was used for CD8+ and CD4+ T cells, and FACS enrichment was applied to TEMRA cells.

The material sequenced was CD8+ T cells from PBMCs. The chain links TRBV2 to TRBJ2-7, with TRBD2 matching over 8 bases. The receptor's source is a human donor with multiple sclerosis. This chain's CDR3 is CASSDDTGTSPYEQYF. The CDR3 DNA is TGTGCCAGCAGTGATGATACCGGGACTAGTCCCTACGAGCAGTACTTC. The full variable domain, completed using reference TRBV2 and TRBJ2-7, is EPEVTQTPSHQVTQMGQEVILRCVPISNHLYFYWYRQILGQKVEFLVSFYNNEISEKSEIFDDQFSVERPDGSNFTLKIRSTKLEDSAMYFCASSDDTGTSPYEQYFGPGTRLTVT.